This paragraph covers one T cell receptor beta chain sequence. This specimen belongs to a study of blood T cell repertoires in COVID-19. At the level of the study: The United States, Italy and Spain were the sources of the acute and convalescent COVID-19 samples. In each case, the material was cDNA or gDNA derived from T cells, B-cell-depleted T cells, or PBMCs.

As processed by the authors: Researchers report that nucleated cell counts were estimated from reference gene primer amplification. Sequencing was performed with immunoSEQ multiplex PCR; in TCRdb, only in-frame clones are kept and a portion is missing. For V, J and clone size, that table is used; D and trimming come from the DNA. The repertoire holds 44,000 or so clones, roughly nine tenths seen once, with 8.5% to 10% in the top ten. Germline V gives CDR1 SNHLY, CDR2 FYNNEI. This CDR3 comprises 12 residues. V was pared by 3 bases and J by 11 bases, with 13 bases between. The sequence came from a human donor in a cohort sampled during active COVID-19. The sample taken for sequencing was peripheral blood. The chain joins TRBV2 to TRBJ1-1; D is undetermined. CDR3 DNA: TGTGCCAGCAGTGATGAGGGTTTAAGGGCTTTCTTT. Translated, it gives CASSDEGLRAFF.